This T cell receptor (beta chain) emerged from a study of beta chain features in type 1 diabetes. The overall study: The samples had more than 95 million sorted cells examined in all. The study's findings and limits: Across all four CD4+ subsets, people with type 1 diabetes showed modestly shorter TCRB CDR3s.

Sorting based on CD45RO/CCR7/CD25/CD127/CD95/CD27 separated CD4+ naive, central memory, regulatory and stem cell-like memory cells. All of the sorted populations showed purity greater than 98%. Expressed TCRB transcripts were sequenced because the isolated RNA had all been reverse transcribed beforehand. The assay was immunoSEQ multiplex PCR, and TCRdb's table has in-frame clones only and misses some. Altogether 850,000 to 900,000 clones are present, roughly a sixth being singletons, with the ten largest covering around 0.02%. The length of the CDR3 is 15 residues. Germline CDR1 and CDR2: SGHRS and YFSETQ. The V gene end was trimmed by 2 bases and the J gene end by 2 bases; junction bases not matched to a gene: 4. With regard to this clone: Its antigen is still unknown.

Sequences were obtained from naive CD4+ T cells from blood. This receptor was identified in a young woman in good health. This chain uses TRBV5-1 with TRBJ2-5; 9 nucleotides align to TRBD1. CDR3 amino acids: CASSFGTGPQETQYF. CDR3 in DNA: TGCGCCAGCAGCTTCGGGACAGGGCCTCAAGAGACCCAGTACTTC.